This T cell receptor (beta chain) appears in the sequencing data of a study of immune reconstitution after stem cell transplant in scleroderma listed by TCRdb under 2017. Receptors were amplified or captured by RT-PCR. Sequenced using an Illumina MiSeq. TCRdb trimmed public reads at Q25 via fastp, called clones via MiXCR and kept in-frame beta chains. Each record represents a unique CDR3 protein, reported with the most common genes and DNA among its rows. Across this sample there are approximately 2,100 distinct CDR3 sequences, with roughly 8.6% seen only once. The leading ten clones occupy over 20% of the sample. This clonotype is identified as medium-sized (0.01 to 0.1%). What antigen it recognizes has not been identified. Base qualities are not at hand, and no much larger clone is one base apart. The sample here was taken before or after autologous hematopoietic stem cell transplantation (not recorded which). The source of this sequence is a male donor with systemic sclerosis.

Read as DNA, the sequence is TGTGCCAGCAGTTTATGCAATGGGACCCCCCCGTGCGAGCAGTACTTC. Its protein is CASSLCNGTPPCEQYF. The chain is encoded by TRBV28 joined to TRBJ2-7; the D gene is tentatively TRBD1 or TRBD2, each matching 5 bases. V was cut back by 0 bases and J by 6 bases, leaving a gap of 18 bases between them. Based on the germline V gene, the CDR1 and CDR2 sequences are MDHEN and SYDVKM. The CDR3 holds 16 amino acids from the cysteine to the phenylalanine. Here the CDR3 DNA is all that survives: 48 bases in frame from base 1.